Presented here are 30 T cell receptor delta chains from one specimen sequenced in a study of Vδ1+ human thymocytes (dated by TCRdb to 2017 to 2018). These reads were obtained on an Illumina MiSeq. RNA was extracted with the RNeasy mini kit and reverse transcribed using Superscript III. CDR3 amplicons were produced by multiplex PCR using pooled V-gene forward primers and a constant-region reverse primer with Illumina adaptor overhangs. TCRdb reprocessed the public data with the CATT caller; entries with the same nucleotide sequence were combined afterwards. This sample has roughly 76,000 delta-chain clones in its table, and around 34% of those were observed once. Together, the top ten hold about 0.26% of the sample. These receptors have no known antigen. Broader findings and caveats from the paper: Thymic TRG and TRD repertoires appeared highly polyclonal with Gaussian CDR3 length distributions, unlike oligoclonal peripheral blood repertoires.

Input material: Vdelta1+ gamma-delta thymocytes from the thymus. The sample's cell subset or site label, in plain terms: FACS-sorted CD3+ TCRalphabeta- TCRVdelta1+ TCRVdelta2- thymocytes. These TCRs come from a boy in the first two years of life who had congenital heart surgery.

This chain joins TRDV1 and TRDJ1, with 13 bases aligning to TRDD3. V shed 2 bases and J 0 bases; nucleotides not matched to a gene: 15. The CDR3 length is 21 residues. Looked up from germline, CDR1 is TSWWSYY and CDR2 is QGS. CDR3 nucleotide sequence: TGTGCTCTTGGGGAAGGGCCCTACGACTGGGGGATACGCAGGTACACCGATAAACTCATCTTT. It specifies CALGEGPYDWGIRRYTDKLIF.

This clone appeared a few times. V usage is TRDV1 and J usage is TRDJ1; 10 bases map to TRDD3. V was clipped by 1 base and J by 0 bases; unmatched bases: 17. This CDR3 spans 21 amino acids. The germline V gene encodes CDR1 TSWWSYY and CDR2 QGS. CDR3 nucleotide sequence: TGTGCTCTTGGGGAACCTTCCGGTTACTGGGGGATCGTCTCGTACACCGATAAACTCATCTTT. Encoded protein: CALGEPSGYWGIVSYTDKLIF.

The chain combines TRDV1 with TRDJ1, with unresolved D. Germline CDR1 and CDR2: TSWWSYY and QGS. The CDR3 length is 14 residues. V shed 3 bases and J shed 6 bases, with 14 bases lying between them. The CDR3, as DNA: TGTGCTCTTGGGGATGCTACAGGCCCCCATAAACTCATCTTT. As protein: CALGDATGPHKLIF.

The chain recombines TRDV1 with TRDJ1; D possibly corresponds to TRDD3 (6 bases). V shed 5 bases and J shed 5 bases, with 27 bases lying between them. Per germline, CDR1 TSWWSYY and CDR2 QGS. This CDR3 comprises 18 residues. The CDR3 reads CALGSRWGTWGPGDKLIF. In DNA form, the CDR3 reads TGTGCTCTTGGGTCCCGATGGGGCACTTGGGGGCCAGGAGATAAACTCATCTTT.

This chain connects TRDV1 to TRDJ1; TRDD2 agrees at 8 bases. This CDR3 is built from 18 residues. The V gene's germline CDR1 is TSWWSYY and CDR2 QGS. The V and J ends lost 5 bases and 3 bases, in that order; junction bases with no gene match: 17. Here the CDR3 DNA reads TGTGCTCTTGGGACCTTGTGGGACTTCCTACACAAATCCGATAAACTCATCTTT. Its protein is CALGTLWDFLHKSDKLIF.

This chain links TRDV1 with TRDJ1; D may be TRDD3 (6 bases). V was trimmed by 2 bases and J by 3 bases, leaving 19 bases between them. The CDR3 spans 17 residues. Germline CDR1 and CDR2: TSWWSYY and QGS. The CDR3 protein is CALGESTGWGCADKLIF. CDR3 sequence (DNA): TGTGCTCTTGGGGAATCTACTGGCTGGGGTTGTGCCGATAAACTCATCTTT.

The sample holds a few counts of this clone. The gene calls are TRDV1 and TRDJ1; maybe TRDD3 (5 bases). In germline, CDR1 is TSWWSYY, CDR2 QGS. The CDR3 sequence is 15 residues long. The germline V and J ends were trimmed by 0 bases and 4 bases, with 12 bases remaining between them. The CDR3 bases are TGTGCTCTTGGGGAACTACGGGGGTTAAGCGATAAACTCATCTTT. Its protein is CALGELRGLSDKLIF.

The J gene is TRDJ1, the V gene TRDV1, with 8 positions matching TRDD3. Germline values: CDR1 TSWWSYY, CDR2 QGS. The CDR3 loop spans 19 amino acids. Trimming cost V 1 base and J 1 base; bases outside gene matches: 14. CDR3 sequence: CALGEQDGYWGPTTDKLIF. The CDR3 DNA follows: TGTGCTCTTGGGGAACAAGACGGTTACTGGGGGCCCACCACCGATAAACTCATCTTT.

This clone was seen only a few times. This chain joins TRDV1 and TRDJ1, with 12 bases fitting TRDD3. Germline assignment: CDR1 TSWWSYY and CDR2 QGS. The J segment lost 3 bases and the V segment lost 9 bases, leaving 11 bases of the junction unmatched. The CDR3 has 16 amino acids. The CDR3 DNA is TGTGCTCTACAAACCCTGGGGGATACGCGTGCCGATAAACTCATCTTT. Its protein is CALQTLGDTRADKLIF.

This clone appeared a few times. V is TRDV1 and J is TRDJ1; 11 nucleotides match TRDD3. The CDR3 consists of 17 residues. Germline lookup yields CDR1 TSWWSYY and CDR2 QGS. The junction had 7 bases not matched to a gene; V was cut back by 0 bases and J by 4 bases. This chain's CDR3 is CALGELGPTGGYDKLIF. The CDR3 nucleotides read TGTGCTCTTGGGGAACTTGGACCGACTGGGGGATACGATAAACTCATCTTT.

This clone was seen a handful of times. This sequence joins TRDV1 and TRDJ1; 11 nucleotides align to TRDD3. Germline-derived CDR1 and CDR2 are TSWWSYY and QGS. CDR3 length: 12 amino acids. V lost 11 bases and J lost 2; bases outside the gene matches: 1. CDR3 sequence reads: CALGDTTDKLIF. CDR3 bases: TGTGCTTTGGGGGATACGACCGATAAACTCATCTTT.

This clone has only a few counts. This sequence joins TRDV1 and TRDJ1; weak D call: TRDD3 (6 bases). V shed 3 bases and J shed 3 bases, with 17 bases lying between them. Germline V lookup: CDR1 TSWWSYY, CDR2 QGS. The CDR3 runs to 16 residues. CDR3 amino acids: CALGDTRGNGADKLIF. The CDR3 region has the DNA TGTGCTCTTGGGGATACCAGGGGGAACGGCGCCGATAAACTCATCTTT.

The chain employs TRDV1 and TRDJ1; no firm D call. The CDR3 is 14 amino acids. V dropped 4 bases and J dropped 5 bases, with 14 bases sitting between them. CDR1 TSWWSYY and CDR2 QGS come from the germline V gene. As DNA, the CDR3 is TGTGCTCTTGGGGCACGAAAGGCCAAAGATAAACTCATCTTT. Translated, it gives CALGARKAKDKLIF.

The count of this clone is one. This chain connects TRDV1 to TRDJ1; D might be TRDD2 or TRDD3, each matching 9 bases. Germline lookup yields CDR1 TSWWSYY and CDR2 QGS. Trimming removed 0 bases at V and 2 bases at J, with 28 bases between. CDR3 length: 21 residues. The CDR3 nucleotides are TGTGCTCTTGGGGAACTGCAGCCTTCCTACGGTACTGGGGGACTGACCGATAAACTCATCTTT. Encoded protein: CALGELQPSYGTGGLTDKLIF.

The rearrangement uses TRDV1 and TRDJ1; 10 bases line up with TRDD3. V lost 2 bases and J lost 7; bases outside the gene matches: 28. The germline V gene encodes CDR1 TSWWSYY and CDR2 QGS. The CDR3 runs 22 residues. CDR3 DNA: TGTGCTCTTGGGGAAAGCTTGTCTCTATTCGACTGGGGGATCCCTTCGAAAGCTAAACTCATCTTT. It specifies CALGESLSLFDWGIPSKAKLIF.

V is TRDV1 and J is TRDJ1; 9 bases match TRDD3. The CDR3 runs 23 residues. With 0 bases clipped from V and 7 bases from J, the junction kept 30 bases outside the gene matches. CDR1 TSWWSYY and CDR2 QGS come from the germline V gene. As DNA, the CDR3 is TGTGCTCTTGGGGAACTTATAAGGGGCCTTCCCTTGTACTGGGGGACCCTCAGGGGTAAACTCATCTTT. Residues: CALGELIRGLPLYWGTLRGKLIF.

This chain joins TRDV1 and TRDJ1, with D possibly matching TRDD3 (6 bases). The V gene's germline CDR1 is TSWWSYY and CDR2 QGS. The CDR3 contains 17 residues. The V end was cut by 1 base, the J end by 1 base, with 16 bases between. The CDR3, as DNA: TGTGCTCTTGGGGAACAGGAACCCTGGGGTATCACCGATAAACTCATCTTT. It yields the protein CALGEQEPWGITDKLIF.

V and J are TRDV1 and TRDJ1, with 9 bases lining up with TRDD3. CDR3 length equals 28 residues. Germline CDR1 reads TSWWSYY; CDR2 reads QGS. J lost 0 bases, V lost 3 bases, and 41 bases had no gene match. The CDR3 sequence: CALGDPDRRCTGAQQGDTETLYTDKLIF. For the CDR3, the DNA is TGTGCTCTTGGGGACCCAGACCGGAGATGTACTGGCGCCCAGCAGGGGGATACTGAGACGCTCTACACCGATAAACTCATCTTT.

The chain combines TRDV2 with TRDJ1, with TRDD3 matching 9 bases. Looked up from germline, CDR1 is GEAIGNYY and CDR2 is EKD. V lost 7 bases and J lost 4; bases outside the gene matches: 15. The CDR3 is 16 residues long. Written as DNA, the CDR3 is TGTGCCTGCCCCGACGGGGATACGAGGTTTGGCGATAAACTCATCTTT. Residues: CACPDGDTRFGDKLIF.

Only a few counts were recorded for this clone. The rearrangement uses TRDV3 and TRDJ1; 8 bases map to TRDD3. J was trimmed by 0 bases and V by 5 bases; bases with no gene match: 23. The CDR3 extends over 19 amino acids. Germline CDR1 and CDR2: TVYSNPD and GDNSRS (reference sequence). DNA of the CDR3: TGTGCCCCTTCCCGGGTACTGGGGGTCGCCCCGCTGTACACCGATAAACTCATCTTT. It translates to CAPSRVLGVAPLYTDKLIF. Together with reference TRDV3 and TRDJ1, the CDR3 gives the full variable domain: CDKVTQSSPDQTVASGSEVVLLCTYDTVYSNPDLFWYRIRPDYSFQFVFYGDNSRSEGADFTQGRFSVKHILTQKAFHLVISPVRTEDSATYYCAPSRVLGVAPLYTDKLIFGKGTRVTVEP.

The chain combines TRDV1 with TRDJ1; 11 bases agree with TRDD3. V lost 3 bases, J lost 0 bases, and 33 bases stayed unmatched. The CDR3 runs 26 residues. CDR1 is TSWWSYY and CDR2 is QGS in the germline V gene. The CDR3 spells CALGDLPFLLRFRRSGGYGYTDKLIF. In DNA form, the CDR3 reads TGTGCTCTTGGGGATCTTCCCTTCCTACTCCGCTTTCGCCGGAGTGGGGGATACGGGTACACCGATAAACTCATCTTT.

This chain uses TRDV1 with TRDJ1, with TRDD3 identical over 12 bases. The V gene end was trimmed by 4 bases and the J gene end by 2 bases; junction bases not matched to a gene: 8. The CDR3 has 17 residues. CDR1 and CDR2 (germline): TSWWSYY, QGS. The CDR3 protein is CALGGNWGILGTDKLIF. Written as DNA, the CDR3 is TGTGCTCTTGGGGGAAACTGGGGGATACTGGGAACCGATAAACTCATCTTT.

The V and J genes are TRDV1 and TRDJ1; TRDD3 might be the D (6 bases). The germline CDR1 and CDR2 sequences are TSWWSYY and QGS. This CDR3 comprises 22 residues. The V end was cut by 5 bases, the J end by 0 bases, with 34 bases between. The CDR3 region is CALGPSPPALGGRSLYTDKLIF. CDR3 coding DNA: TGTGCTCTTGGGCCCAGTCCTCCCGCTTTGGGGGGACGTTCGCTGTACACCGATAAACTCATCTTT.

The chain uses TRDV1 and TRDJ1; possibly TRDD3 for D (6 bases). Germline V gives CDR1 TSWWSYY, CDR2 QGS. The CDR3 loop spans 20 amino acids. V was cut by 4 bases and J by 0 bases, with 27 bases left in between. The CDR3 protein is CALGAPGGPIGWGYTDKLIF. Here the CDR3 DNA reads TGTGCTCTTGGGGCTCCCGGTGGGCCTATCGGCTGGGGTTACACCGATAAACTCATCTTT.

V and J are TRDV1 and TRDJ1; unclear D gene. Germline-derived CDR1 and CDR2 are TSWWSYY and QGS. V lost 8 bases and J 0 bases, leaving 1 base between the germline ends. This CDR3 contains 10 residues. This CDR3 is CALNTDKLIF. The CDR3 DNA reads TGTGCTCTTAACACCGATAAACTCATCTTT.

The chain employs TRDV1 and TRDJ1; a possible D gene is TRDD3 (5 bases). Trimming removed 0 bases at V and 0 bases at J, with 17 bases between. CDR1 is TSWWSYY and CDR2 is QGS in the germline V gene. The CDR3 contains 18 residues. Written as DNA, the CDR3 is TGTGCTCTTGGGGAACTTTTCCCCACTATGGGGTACACCGATAAACTCATCTTT. It translates to CALGELFPTMGYTDKLIF.

Comment on this clone: Different DNA sequences within this sample yield the same CDR3. V and J are TRDV1 and TRDJ1, with 10 bases aligning to TRDD3. J gave up 10 bases and V 0 bases, and 17 bases lay outside the gene matches. The CDR3 covers 18 residues. The V gene's germline CDR1 is TSWWSYY and CDR2 QGS. The CDR3 DNA sequence: TGTGCTCTTGGGGAACTCCCTTCCTCCTCTACTGGGGGATCAGGACTCATCTTT. Amino acid sequence: CALGELPSSSTGGSGLIF.

The rearrangement links TRDV1 to TRDJ1, with 9 bases lining up with TRDD3. Trimming cost V 0 bases and J 5 bases; bases outside gene matches: 13. CDR1 TSWWSYY and CDR2 QGS come from the germline V gene. The CDR3 has 18 amino acids. CDR3 loop: CALGELKPAYWGKDKLIF. In DNA, the CDR3 is TGTGCTCTTGGGGAACTAAAGCCCGCGTACTGGGGGAAAGATAAACTCATCTTT.

In this sample, this clone turned up once. The gene calls are TRDV1 and TRDJ1, with 9 bases identical to TRDD2. Germline V gives CDR1 TSWWSYY, CDR2 QGS. This CDR3 region has 22 residues. The ends lost 3 bases at V and 3 bases at J; junction bases unmatched: 26. The CDR3 DNA reads as TGTGCTCTTGGGGACACCCCGGCCTTCCTACGGGGTCTGTGGTTATCCCCCGATAAACTCATCTTT. This gives the protein CALGDTPAFLRGLWLSPDKLIF.

J is TRDJ1 and V is TRDV1; 12 nucleotides align to TRDD3. The germline CDR1 and CDR2 sequences are TSWWSYY and QGS. This CDR3 spans 21 amino acids. The junction had 19 bases not matched to a gene; V was cut back by 2 bases and J by 3 bases. The CDR3 bases are TGTGCTCTTGGGGAATTCCTCCTCCTACTGGGGGATACTTCATCTCCCGATAAACTCATCTTT. Protein: CALGEFLLLLGDTSSPDKLIF.